The 27 T cell receptor beta chains presented below share a single source sample, sequenced in a study of T cell responses to AZD1222 COVID-19 vaccine. Profiling relied on immunoSEQ multiplex PCR, and the TCRdb table lists in-frame clones only, not all of them. The data show about 140,000 clones, about 86% seen once. The material was peripheral blood, obtained on day 0 of AZD1222 vaccination. The receptors originated from an adult in good health.

V and J are TRBV4-2 and TRBJ1-2; D not resolved. Trimming cost V 0 bases and J 3 bases, with 8 bases left between them. This CDR3 is 14 amino acids long. Germline V gives CDR1 LGHNA, CDR2 YNFKEQ. This CDR3 is CASSQDRGDYGYTF. The CDR3, as DNA: TGTGCCAGCAGCCAAGATCGCGGAGACTATGGCTACACCTTC.

The V and J genes are TRBV5-6 and TRBJ1-2; 8 bases are a match to TRBD1. The CDR3 totals 16 residues. Germline CDR1 reads SGHDT; CDR2 reads YYEEEE. J lost 4 bases, V lost 4 bases, and 12 bases had no gene match. CDR3 sequence reads: CASSQYGRQGTYGYTF. DNA of the CDR3: TGTGCCAGCAGCCAATACGGACGACAGGGGACCTATGGCTACACCTTC.

This clone has a single count. This chain connects TRBV5-1 to TRBJ2-1, with D unresolved. CDR3 length: 15 residues. The germline CDR1 and CDR2 sequences are SGHRS and YFSETQ. V was shortened by 7 bases and J by 0 bases, with 14 bases between the two germline ends. The DNA for the CDR3 is TGCGCCAGCGGCCCTCACGGTCCCTCCTACAATGAGCAGTTCTTC. It yields the protein CASGPHGPSYNEQFF.

The chain couples TRBV10-3 to TRBJ2-7; D gene uncertain. V shed 8 bases and J shed 2 bases, with 10 bases lying between them. From germline, CDR1 is ENHRY and CDR2 SYGVKD. The CDR3 runs to 12 residues. Here the CDR3 DNA reads TGTGCCATCCGGACGGAGACCTACGAGCAGTACTTC. Its protein product is CAIRTETYEQYF.

The chain employs TRBV6-5 and TRBJ1-2, with D perhaps TRBD1 (6 bases). Germline V gene lookup returns CDR1 MNHEY and CDR2 SVGAGI. The V end was cut by 8 bases, the J end by 4 bases, with 14 bases between. The CDR3 spans 13 residues. The CDR3 DNA reads as TGTGCCAGCCTACAGGGTTCCCTCTATGGCTACACCTTC. Translation gives CASLQGSLYGYTF.

This clone was seen only once. The chain links TRBV11-2 to TRBJ2-1; D is possibly TRBD1 (6 bases). Germline CDR1 reads SGHAT; CDR2 reads FQNNGV. This CDR3 contains 15 residues. V was pared by 5 bases and J by 6 bases, with 17 bases between. The chain's CDR3 is CASSRFRGRGNEQFF. The CDR3 bases are TGTGCCAGCAGCCGATTTCGGGGCAGGGGCAATGAGCAGTTCTTC.

This sequence joins TRBV2 and TRBJ1-3; D gene uncertain. The CDR3 contains 17 residues. The V gene's germline CDR1 is SNHLY and CDR2 FYNNEI. V was trimmed by 0 bases and J by 0 bases, leaving 12 bases between them. The CDR3 nucleotides are TGTGCCAGCAGTGAAGCGATAGGGATTATCTCTGGAAACACCATATATTTT. It codes for CASSEAIGIISGNTIYF.

The rearrangement joins TRBV18 to TRBJ1-1; D possibly corresponds to TRBD1 (5 bases). Trimming removed 5 bases at V and 4 bases at J, with 11 bases between. This CDR3 has 13 amino acids. CDR1 and CDR2 (germline): KGHSH, LQKENI. This CDR3 reads CASSSGPATEAFF. DNA of the CDR3: TGTGCCAGCTCATCAGGGCCGGCCACTGAAGCTTTCTTT. The full variable domain, in which reference TRBV18 and TRBJ1-1 provide the parts outside the CDR3, is NAGVMQNPRHLVRRRGQEARLRCSPMKGHSHVYWYRQLPEEGLKFMVYLQKENIIDESGMPKERFSAEFPKEGPSILRIQQVVRGDSAAYFCASSSGPATEAFFGQGTRLTVV.

The chain links TRBV21-1 to TRBJ1-5; the D call TRBD1 from the table was never checked on the DNA. TRBV21-1 is a listed pseudogene. The CDR3 is made up of 15 amino acids. The CDR3 sequence: CASSSQGANNQPQHF. The DNA for the CDR3 is TGTGCCAGCAGCTCACAGGGGGCTAACAATCAGCCCCAGCATTTT.

The chain combines TRBV6-6 with TRBJ2-5; the match to TRBD2 covers 7 bases. The V and J ends lost 6 bases and 9 bases, in that order; junction bases with no gene match: 16. The CDR3 covers 15 residues. From germline, CDR1 is MNHNY and CDR2 SVGAGI (reference sequence). The CDR3 region has the DNA TGTGCCAGCAGCCCGTCCCGGGACTACGTTTCGTCCCAGTACTTC. Translated, it gives CASSPSRDYVSSQYF.

This clone showed up just a few times. The chain joins TRBV20-1 to TRBJ2-1, with 7 bases aligning to TRBD2. The CDR3 consists of 11 residues. V trimming: 7 bases; J trimming: 5 bases; junction bases outside the gene matches: 2. Germline V gene sequence: CDR1 DFQATT, CDR2 SNEGSKA (reference sequence). In DNA form, the CDR3 reads TGCAGTGGCCGGGGGGACAATGAGCAGTTCTTC. It is translated as CSGRGDNEQFF.

The V call is TRBV3-1 (or the pseudogene TRBV3-2), the J call TRBJ1-2; D is possibly TRBD1 (6 bases). The CDR3 has 18 residues. Germline V gene sequence: CDR1 LGHDT, CDR2 YNNKEL (reference sequence). Trimming took 2 bases from V and 1 from J, leaving 20 bases between them. The CDR3 reads CASSQTQLRGGINYGYTF. The CDR3, as DNA: TGTGCCAGCAGCCAAACTCAATTGAGGGGGGGCATTAACTATGGCTACACCTTC.

This clone appeared a single time. The chain couples TRBV30 to TRBJ1-5, with 7 bases identical to TRBD1. Losses at the gene ends were 5 bases for V and 6 bases for J; bases not matched to a gene: 7. The germline V gene encodes CDR1 GTSNPN and CDR2 SVGIG (reference sequence). The CDR3 has 13 amino acids. Here the CDR3 reads CAWETGLGQPQHF. The CDR3 nucleotides are TGTGCCTGGGAGACAGGGCTGGGTCAGCCCCAGCATTTT.

The CDR3 here is CASRPSGTDTQYF. Written as DNA, the CDR3 is TGTGCCAGCAGGCCCTCAGGGACAGATACGCAGTATTTT. The rearrangement uses TRBV7-9 and TRBJ2-3; a weak D match, TRBD1 (5 bases). V dropped 6 bases and J dropped 3 bases, with 10 bases sitting between them. CDR1 is SEHNR, CDR2 FQNEAQ, per germline (reference sequence). The CDR3 runs to 13 residues.

The chain combines TRBV19 with TRBJ1-4; D is unresolved. V lost 6 bases, J lost 4 bases, and 12 bases lay in between. The CDR3 runs 14 residues. The germline CDR1 and CDR2 sequences are LNHDA and SQIVND (reference sequence). The CDR3 nucleotides read TGTGCCAGTAGATCGCCGGAGATTAATGAAAAACTGTTTTTT. Its translation: CASRSPEINEKLFF.

This rearrangement joins TRBV7-9 to TRBJ1-4; D is uncertain. The V gene's germline CDR1 is SEHNR and CDR2 FQNEAQ (reference sequence). The CDR3 contains 12 residues. The V end lost 8 bases, the J end lost 8 bases, and 12 bases lay between the germline ends. The CDR3 DNA sequence: TGTGCCAGCGGCATGCCTCAAGAAAAACTGTTTTTT. Translation: CASGMPQEKLFF.

In this sample, this clone turned up once. The V and J genes are TRBV5-8 and TRBJ1-1; TRBD1 might be the D (6 bases). CDR1 is SGHTS, CDR2 YDEGEE, per germline. Between the trimmed V and J ends, which lost 0 bases and 4 bases, there was a span of 13 bases. This CDR3 spans 15 amino acids. DNA for the CDR3: TGTGCCAGCAGCTTGGGGACGGAACAGGGCACTGAAGCTTTCTTT. This sequence encodes CASSLGTEQGTEAFF.

The V and J genes are TRBV4-2 and TRBJ1-6; D may be TRBD1 (5 bases). The CDR3 is made up of 15 amino acids. Germline V gives CDR1 LGHNA, CDR2 YNFKEQ. V lost 1 base, J lost 9 bases, and 13 bases lay in between. Here the CDR3 DNA reads TGTGCCAGCAGCCAAGGGGAAGGGGTGAGTTCACCCCTCCACTTT. This translates into CASSQGEGVSSPLHF.

The gene calls are TRBV6-5 and TRBJ1-5; no reliable D call. This CDR3 comprises 15 residues. Germline CDR1 reads MNHEY; CDR2 reads SVGAGI. Trimming took off 0 bases at V and 4 bases at J, with 10 bases between the two ends. The CDR3 reads CASSYSPLGNQPQHF. CDR3 bases: TGTGCCAGCAGTTACTCGCCATTAGGGAATCAGCCCCAGCATTTT.

The rearrangement joins TRBV4-3 to TRBJ2-2, with D perhaps given as TRBD1 or TRBD2 (5 bases each). The CDR3 consists of 17 residues. The germline gives CDR1 LGHNA, CDR2 YSLEER. V lost 5 bases, J lost 0 bases, and 16 bases lay in between. As DNA, the CDR3 is TGCGCCAGCAGCATAAATAGGGGAGTGTCGAACACCGGGGAGCTGTTTTTT. Translated: CASSINRGVSNTGELFF.

CDR3 nucleotides: TGTGCCAGCAGCGCCTGGGGGACAGGGGGTGAAGAGCAGTACTTC. Translated: CASSAWGTGGEEQYF. The chain links TRBV4-2 to TRBJ2-7; 11 positions agree with TRBD1. The junction had 10 bases not matched to a gene; V was cut back by 5 bases and J by 7 bases. The CDR3 has 15 residues. CDR1 and CDR2 from the germline V gene are LGHNA and YNFKEQ.

J is TRBJ2-3 and V is TRBV4-2, with no clear D. Per the germline V gene, CDR1 is LGHNA and CDR2 is YNFKEQ. With 0 bases removed from V and 7 bases from J, the gap between germline ends came to 5 bases. The CDR3 consists of 12 residues. CDR3 in DNA: TGTGCCAGCAGCCAAGATAGAAATACGCAGTATTTT. It encodes CASSQDRNTQYF.

The J gene is TRBJ2-7, the V gene TRBV11-2, with 8 bases matching TRBD2. CDR3 size: 16 residues. Germline V lookup: CDR1 SGHAT, CDR2 FQNNGV. V dropped 5 bases and J dropped 1; count of bases not matched to a gene: 10. The CDR3 bases are TGTGCCAGCAGCCCCCCTCCGGGACTAGTTTCCTACGAGCAGTACTTC. It translates to CASSPPPGLVSYEQYF.

The chain joins TRBV3-1 (or the pseudogene TRBV3-2) to TRBJ2-3; a weak D match, TRBD2 (6 bases). CDR1 LGHDT and CDR2 YNNKEL come from the germline V gene (reference sequence). Trimming shortened V by 1 base and J by 6 bases, and 20 bases separated the two germline ends. The CDR3 consists of 17 residues. In DNA, the CDR3 is TGTGCCAGCAGCCAAGCGGGAGCACTCCTTTCTGGGGATACGCAGTATTTT. Its protein product is CASSQAGALLSGDTQYF.

The chain links TRBV10-3 to TRBJ1-2; the D gene is possibly TRBD1 (5 bases). The CDR3 totals 15 residues. V was trimmed by 8 bases and J by 3 bases, leaving 19 bases between them. Germline V lookup: CDR1 ENHRY, CDR2 SYGVKD. CDR3 region: CAIAGPGFHHYGYTF. The CDR3 coding sequence is TGTGCCATCGCGGGGCCCGGGTTTCACCACTATGGCTACACCTTC.

The chain carries TRBV28 and TRBJ2-3; D not resolved. The CDR3 has 14 amino acids. Per germline, CDR1 MDHEN and CDR2 SYDVKM. Deletions cut 1 base from V and 0 bases from J, with 5 bases between. For the CDR3, the DNA is TGTGCCAGCAGTTTATCGGCAAGCACAGATACGCAGTATTTT. Protein product: CASSLSASTDTQYF.

J is TRBJ1-1 and V is TRBV18; unclear D gene. The CDR3 contains 15 residues. The germline CDR1 and CDR2 sequences are KGHSH and LQKENI. Between the trimmed V and J ends, which lost 1 base and 1 base, there was a span of 10 bases. The CDR3 coding sequence is TGTGCCAGCTCACCACAGGGATGGGGGAACACTGAAGCTTTCTTT. Protein: CASSPQGWGNTEAFF. Together with reference TRBV18 and TRBJ1-1, the CDR3 gives the full variable domain: NAGVMQNPRHLVRRRGQEARLRCSPMKGHSHVYWYRQLPEEGLKFMVYLQKENIIDESGMPKERFSAEFPKEGPSILRIQQVVRGDSAAYFCASSPQGWGNTEAFFGQGTRLTVV.